The next 32 T cell receptor beta chains were all read from a single sample in a study of cytomegalovirus exposure and HLA in healthy donors. The PCR was carried out with 60 Vbeta primers and 13 Jbeta primers. Generated by immunoSEQ multiplex PCR, the TCRdb table keeps only in-frame clones and is missing some. The sample carries around 180,000 clones, 80% to 90% recorded once. Sequenced material: PBMCs. Receptors were obtained from a male donor in good health and CMV-seronegative.

The genes are TRBV9 and TRBJ2-5; 11 positions match TRBD1. V shed 0 bases, J shed 6 bases, and the junction held 10 bases outside the gene matches. Germline V CDR1 and CDR2: SGDLS, YYNGEE. The CDR3 is made up of 17 amino acids. Here the CDR3 DNA reads TGTGCCAGCAGCGTAGTTGCCGGGGACAGGGGGAGGCAGACCCAGTACTTC. This translates into CASSVVAGDRGRQTQYF.

CDR3 region: CASSLDRTANVGFF. The CDR3 DNA sequence: TGCGCCAGCAGCTTGGACCGGACAGCCAATGTGGGGTTCTTC. The chain carries TRBV5-1 and TRBJ2-1; possibly TRBD1 for D (6 bases). The length of the CDR3 is 14 residues. V lost 0 bases and J 15 bases, leaving 19 bases between the germline ends. CDR1 and CDR2 from the germline V gene are SGHRS and YFSETQ.

This chain links TRBV6-6 with TRBJ2-7; TRBD1 aligns across 9 bases. This CDR3 contains 14 residues. The germline V gene encodes CDR1 MNHNY and CDR2 SVGAGI (reference sequence). Losses at the gene ends were 4 bases for V and 4 bases for J; bases not matched to a gene: 5. CDR3 in amino acids: CASSSQGAQYEQYF. Written as DNA, the CDR3 is TGTGCCAGCAGTTCACAGGGGGCGCAATACGAGCAGTACTTC.

The J gene is TRBJ2-7, the V gene TRBV28; a possible D gene is TRBD2 (6 bases). The CDR3 loop spans 13 amino acids. V was clipped by 9 bases and J by 5 bases, with 17 bases between them. CDR1 is MDHEN and CDR2 is SYDVKM in the germline V gene. The CDR3, as DNA: TGTGCCAGTAAGCAGGGAGGCAGAAACGAGCAGTACTTC. This encodes CASKQGGRNEQYF.

Here the CDR3 DNA reads TGTGCCAGCAGCTTAGCCGCAGGCCTGAACACTGAAGCTTTCTTT. Amino acids: CASSLAAGLNTEAFF. V is TRBV11-3 and J is TRBJ1-1; unclear D gene. The germline V gene encodes CDR1 SGHNT and CDR2 YENEEA. The CDR3 length is 15 residues. Trimming shortened V by 1 base and J by 0 bases, and 9 bases separated the two germline ends.

The chain joins TRBV6-6 to TRBJ2-3; 13 bases agree with TRBD2. The CDR3 is 16 amino acids. With 5 bases clipped from V and 4 bases from J, the junction kept 6 bases outside the gene matches. Germline CDR1 reads MNHNY; CDR2 reads SVGAGI (reference sequence). This CDR3 reads CASSPRLAGGSDTQYF. The CDR3 nucleotides read TGTGCCAGCAGTCCGCGACTAGCGGGGGGCTCAGATACGCAGTATTTT.

The chain couples TRBV15 to TRBJ1-3; D perhaps matches TRBD1 (5 bases). Germline V gene data show CDR1 as LNHNV and CDR2 as YYDKDF (reference sequence). V was shortened by 3 bases and J by 4 bases, with 19 bases between the two germline ends. The CDR3 contains 17 residues. CDR3 DNA sequence: TGTGCCACCAGCAGGTCGGAGACAGTCTCTCTGGGAAACACCATATATTTT. This sequence encodes CATSRSETVSLGNTIYF.

The chain is built from TRBV30 and TRBJ2-7; 14 bases are shared with TRBD2. In germline, CDR1 is GTSNPN, CDR2 SVGIG (reference sequence). The CDR3 sequence is 15 residues long. The ends lost 4 bases at V and 3 bases at J; junction bases unmatched: 5. CDR3 in DNA: TGTGCCTGGAACTACGGGACTAGCGGGGGCTACGAGCAGTACTTC. Translated, it gives CAWNYGTSGGYEQYF.

This clone was observed a handful of times. The genes are TRBV6-5 and TRBJ1-1; 8 nucleotides line up with TRBD1. The CDR3 contains 11 residues. Germline loops: CDR1 MNHEY, CDR2 SVGAGI. V trimming: 10 bases; J trimming: 4 bases; junction bases outside the gene matches: 2. CDR3: CATQGATEAFF. CDR3 DNA sequence: TGTGCCACCCAGGGGGCCACTGAAGCTTTCTTT.

The chain uses TRBV14 and TRBJ2-7; D uncertain. The germline CDR1 and CDR2 sequences are SGHDN and FVKESK. The CDR3 runs to 13 residues. V lost 4 bases, J lost 9 bases, and 16 bases lay in between. CDR3 nucleotides: TGTGCCAGCAGCCCGAAGAGTGGTTCGGGGCAGTACTTC. This translates into CASSPKSGSGQYF.

The chain is built from TRBV7-2 and TRBJ2-7, with TRBD2 identical over 16 bases. From germline, CDR1 is SGHTA and CDR2 FQGNSA. There are 17 residues in the CDR3. The V gene end was trimmed by 1 base and the J gene end by 7 bases; junction bases not matched to a gene: 7. This CDR3 is CASSLGGTSGRVGEQYF. CDR3 coding DNA: TGTGCCAGCAGCTTAGGAGGGACTAGCGGGAGGGTGGGGGAGCAGTACTTC.

The chain is built from TRBV28 and TRBJ2-7, with TRBD1 matching 11 bases. There are 14 residues in the CDR3. Germline-derived CDR1 and CDR2 are MDHEN and SYDVKM. J was trimmed by 7 bases and V by 7 bases; bases with no gene match: 9. The CDR3 region has the DNA TGTGCCAGCAACACCGGACAGGGGGCGAGGGAGCAGTACTTC. This sequence encodes CASNTGQGAREQYF. The full variable domain, in which reference TRBV28 and TRBJ2-7 provide the parts outside the CDR3, is DVKVTQSSRYLVKRTGEKVFLECVQDMDHENMFWYRQDPGLGLRLIYFSYDVKMKEKGDIPEGYSVSREKKERFSLILESASTNQTSMYLCASNTGQGAREQYFGPGTRLTVT.

V and J are TRBV12-5 and TRBJ1-2; D gene uncertain. CDR1 is LGHNT and CDR2 is FRNRAP in the germline V gene. V was cut by 5 bases and J by 4 bases, with 11 bases left in between. The length of the CDR3 is 13 residues. The CDR3 region has the DNA TGTGCTAGTGGTGACGGACTACCCTATGGCTACACCTTC. It specifies CASGDGLPYGYTF. The full variable domain, with the rest looked up from reference TRBV12-5 and TRBJ1-2, is DARVTQTPRHKVTEMGQEVTMRCQPILGHNTVFWYRQTMMQGLELLAYFRNRAPLDDSGMPKDRFSAEMPDATLATLKIQPSEPRDSAVYFCASGDGLPYGYTFGSGTRLTVV.

The CDR3 DNA sequence: TGTGCCAGCAGCTTCGCAGGGAGGGACATTCAGTACTTC. Its translation: CASSFAGRDIQYF. The chain joins TRBV5-4 to TRBJ2-4; 7 bases are shared with TRBD2. In germline, CDR1 is SGHNT, CDR2 YYREEE (reference sequence). Trimming at V came to 2 bases and at J to 8 bases, leaving 4 bases not matched to a gene. The CDR3 covers 13 residues.

The chain links TRBV28 to TRBJ2-5; 8 nucleotides align to TRBD1. Trimming removed 5 bases from V and 5 bases from J; junction bases left unmatched: 10. There are 15 residues in the CDR3. Germline V CDR1 and CDR2: MDHEN, SYDVKM. The CDR3 spells CASSTGQGARETQYF. The CDR3 DNA sequence: TGTGCCAGCAGTACGGGGCAGGGGGCCCGGGAGACCCAGTACTTC.

The chain joins TRBV7-6 to TRBJ2-2; the match to TRBD1 covers 9 bases. The CDR3 totals 17 residues. Germline trimming cut 1 base from V and 4 bases from J; bases unmatched to any gene: 7. From germline, CDR1 is SGHVS and CDR2 FNYEAQ. The CDR3 DNA reads TGTGCCAGCAGCTTAGAGAGGACAGGGGCCCCCACCGGGGAGCTGTTTTTT. Translating gives CASSLERTGAPTGELFF.

This clone has only a few counts. The chain links TRBV5-1 to TRBJ1-4; the match to TRBD1 covers 7 bases. CDR3 length equals 16 residues. Per the germline V gene, CDR1 is SGHRS and CDR2 is YFSETQ. The junction had 8 bases not matched to a gene; V was cut back by 0 bases and J by 6 bases. The CDR3 bases are TGCGCCAGCAGCTTGGGGAACAGGGGAGGTGATGAAAAACTGTTTTTT. It codes for CASSLGNRGGDEKLFF.

The V gene is TRBV6-1, the J gene TRBJ1-1, with D perhaps matching TRBD1 (5 bases). Germline V gene data show CDR1 as MNHNS and CDR2 as SASEGT. The CDR3 loop spans 13 amino acids. The V gene lost 1 base and the J gene lost 9 bases, with 12 bases spanning the gap. The CDR3 bases are TGTGCCAGCAGTGAAGGGCCGCAGGGAAAAGCTTTCTTT. It translates to CASSEGPQGKAFF.

The chain couples TRBV6-1 to TRBJ2-5; 10 nucleotides align to TRBD1. The CDR3 is 15 amino acids. V shed 0 bases and J 4 bases; nucleotides not matched to a gene: 2. Germline CDR1 and CDR2: MNHNS and SASEGT. CDR3 protein: CASSEARTGGETQYF. DNA for the CDR3: TGTGCCAGCAGTGAAGCTCGGACAGGGGGAGAGACCCAGTACTTC.

The V and J genes are TRBV11-3 and TRBJ2-3; TRBD2 aligns across 13 bases. Germline V gene data show CDR1 as SGHNT and CDR2 as YENEEA. This CDR3 region has 16 residues. Unmatched junction bases numbered 2, after V lost 4 bases and J lost 1 base. The CDR3 is CASSSGTSGGTDTQYF. The CDR3 bases are TGTGCCAGCAGCTCCGGGACTAGCGGGGGCACAGATACGCAGTATTTT. Combining the CDR3 with reference TRBV11-3 and TRBJ2-3 gives the whole variable domain EAGVVQSPRYKIIEKKQPVAFWCNPISGHNTLYWYLQNLGQGPELLIRYENEEAVDDSQLPKDRFSAERLKGVDSTLKIQPAELGDSAVYLCASSSGTSGGTDTQYFGPGTRLTVL.

The chain uses TRBV7-9 and TRBJ2-5, with 7 positions matching TRBD1. This CDR3 has 16 amino acids. The V segment lost 1 base and the J segment 5 bases; nucleotides outside the gene matches: 10. Per germline, CDR1 SEHNR and CDR2 FQNEAQ (reference sequence). The CDR3 is CASSLGTGERLETQYF. The CDR3, as DNA: TGTGCCAGCAGCTTAGGAACAGGGGAGCGGTTGGAGACCCAGTACTTC.

This clone was seen more than once but under ten times. The J gene is TRBJ2-2, the V gene TRBV9; no reliable D call. Between the trimmed V and J ends, which lost 0 bases and 3 bases, there was a span of 9 bases. Germline V lookup: CDR1 SGDLS, CDR2 YYNGEE. This CDR3 has 15 amino acids. The CDR3 nucleotides read TGTGCCAGCAGCGTAGGTAGTGCCGACACCGGGGAGCTGTTTTTT. Translated: CASSVGSADTGELFF.

The chain carries TRBV5-4 and TRBJ2-2; 8 nucleotides match TRBD2. The V segment lost 4 bases and the J segment 2 bases; nucleotides outside the gene matches: 7. CDR3 length equals 16 residues. Germline V gene sequence: CDR1 SGHNT, CDR2 YYREEE (reference sequence). The CDR3 is CASSPTSGSNTGELFF. The CDR3 DNA reads as TGTGCCAGCAGCCCAACCAGCGGGAGTAACACCGGGGAGCTGTTTTTT.

The chain is built from TRBV13 and TRBJ2-7, with D possibly matching TRBD1 (6 bases). This CDR3 is built from 13 residues. Germline CDR1 reads PRHDT; CDR2 reads FYEKMQ (reference sequence). Trimming removed 5 bases from V and 1 base from J, with 9 bases in between. This CDR3 reads CASSPGQSYEQYF. CDR3 coding DNA: TGTGCCAGCAGCCCAGGACAGTCCTACGAGCAGTACTTC.

The chain couples TRBV5-1 to TRBJ2-1; 12 positions agree with TRBD2. The V gene end was trimmed by 4 bases and the J gene end by 13 bases; junction bases not matched to a gene: 18. Germline V gene sequence: CDR1 SGHRS, CDR2 YFSETQ. The CDR3 runs to 17 residues. The CDR3 DNA reads as TGCGCCAGCAGCCCCTCAACTTCACCGACTAGCGGGAGTCTTCAGTTCTTC. This sequence encodes CASSPSTSPTSGSLQFF.

This rearrangement joins TRBV7-6 to TRBJ1-2; 8 nucleotides match TRBD1. This CDR3 has 15 residues. Germline assignment: CDR1 SGHVS and CDR2 FNYEAQ. V gave up 1 base and J gave up 8 bases; unmatched junction bases: 9. This CDR3 reads CASSLGSTGGGGYTF. The CDR3, as DNA: TGTGCCAGCAGCTTAGGAAGCACAGGGGGAGGAGGCTACACCTTC.

The chain is built from TRBV5-1 and TRBJ2-7; no clear D gene. CDR1 is SGHRS and CDR2 is YFSETQ in the germline V gene. The germline V and J ends were trimmed by 4 bases and 8 bases, with 13 bases remaining between them. The CDR3 consists of 12 residues. The CDR3 bases are TGCGCCAGCAGCGTAGACTTCCTCAAGCAGTACTTC. It yields the protein CASSVDFLKQYF.

As for this clone: At one end the junction does not follow the germline gene, possibly because of a read error. J is TRBJ2-5 and V is TRBV7-2, with 7 bases aligning to TRBD2. Germline V gene data show CDR1 as SGHTA and CDR2 as FQGNSA. CDR3 length equals 12 residues. The CDR3 loop reads CASSLGGAGRDF. DNA of the CDR3: TGTGCCAGCAGCTTAGGCGGCGCAGGGAGGGACTTC.

On this clone itself: Other DNA sequences within the sample encode an identical CDR3. This chain uses TRBV6-5 with TRBJ1-2, with D possibly TRBD1 on 6 matching bases. Deletions cut 5 bases from V and 5 bases from J, with 9 bases between. This CDR3 contains 12 residues. Germline CDR1 and CDR2: MNHEY and SVGAGI. CDR3 region: CASSLQGYGYTF. Written as DNA, the CDR3 is TGTGCCAGCAGTCTACAGGGATATGGCTACACCTTC.

The chain employs TRBV7-8 and TRBJ2-3; 14 nucleotides line up with TRBD2. Looked up from germline, CDR1 is SGHVS and CDR2 is FQNEAQ. The V segment lost 4 bases and the J segment 7 bases; nucleotides outside the gene matches: 13. The length of the CDR3 is 18 residues. This CDR3 is CASSSGTSGGAVRYTQYF. CDR3 sequence (DNA): TGTGCCAGCAGCTCTGGGACTAGCGGGGGAGCCGTTCGGTATACGCAGTATTTT.

J is TRBJ1-2 and V is TRBV5-1; 10 positions agree with TRBD1. The J segment lost 6 bases and the V segment lost 4 bases, leaving 9 bases of the junction unmatched. The CDR3 is made up of 15 amino acids. Germline V gene data show CDR1 as SGHRS and CDR2 as YFSETQ. Here the CDR3 DNA reads TGCGCCAGCAGCGTGGGACAGGGGACATCTCATGGCTACACCTTC. Its translation is CASSVGQGTSHGYTF. The full variable domain, in which reference TRBV5-1 and TRBJ1-2 provide the parts outside the CDR3, is KAGVTQTPRYLIKTRGQQVTLSCSPISGHRSVSWYQQTPGQGLQFLFEYFSETQRNKGNFPGRFSGRQFSNSRSEMNVSTLELGDSALYLCASSVGQGTSHGYTFGSGTRLTVV.

The rearrangement joins TRBV4-3 to TRBJ2-6; possible D gene TRBD1, 5 bases. This CDR3 is 17 amino acids long. Germline V gives CDR1 LGHNA, CDR2 YSLEER. V lost 1 base and J 0 bases, leaving 10 bases between the germline ends. The CDR3 is CASSQGTGVSGANVLTF. In DNA form, the CDR3 reads TGCGCCAGCAGCCAAGGTACAGGAGTCTCTGGGGCCAACGTCCTGACTTTC.